The 9 T cell receptor beta chains below come from one sample, sequenced in a study of blood T cell repertoires in COVID-19 (dated by TCRdb to the early 2020s). Library creation used the immunoSEQ multiplex PCR assay. In its TCRdb copy, this immuneACCESS table keeps in-frame sequences only and misses some clones. Where compared with another copy, unresolved V genes explain less than half of these, and the others have no known cause. Present in this sample are about 240,000 clones, 86% of which were seen just once. Roughly 10% of the sample rests with the top ten. Sequencing was done on a sample of peripheral blood. Receptors were obtained from a woman aged 45 to 65 with COVID-19, enrolled during active disease.

The chain's CDR3 is CASSLEGGSYNSPLHF. The CDR3 DNA reads TGTGCCAGCAGCTTGGAGGGTGGGAGCTATAATTCACCCCTCCACTTT. V is TRBV5-8 and J is TRBJ1-6; D not resolved. The V gene's germline CDR1 is SGHTS and CDR2 YDEGEE. Trimming cost V 0 bases and J 3 bases, with 10 bases left between them. There are 16 residues in the CDR3.

The chain recombines TRBV5-1 with TRBJ1-1; D is possibly TRBD1 (6 bases). Trimming took 4 bases from V and 3 from J, leaving 10 bases between them. Germline V gene lookup returns CDR1 SGHRS and CDR2 YFSETQ. The CDR3 runs to 13 residues. Written as DNA, the CDR3 is TGCGCCAGCAGCGAGGACAGCGACACTGAAGCTTTCTTT. Protein: CASSEDSDTEAFF. Looking up the rest from reference TRBV5-1 and TRBJ1-1 gives the full variable domain: KAGVTQTPRYLIKTRGQQVTLSCSPISGHRSVSWYQQTPGQGLQFLFEYFSETQRNKGNFPGRFSGRQFSNSRSEMNVSTLELGDSALYLCASSEDSDTEAFFGQGTRLTVV.

V gene TRBV30 combines with J gene TRBJ2-7, with 10 nucleotides matching TRBD2. In germline, CDR1 is GTSNPN, CDR2 SVGIG (reference sequence). Losses at the gene ends were 0 bases for V and 3 bases for J; bases not matched to a gene: 14. The CDR3 covers 18 residues. The CDR3 protein is CAWSVQGSGGTTFYEQYF. In DNA, the CDR3 is TGTGCCTGGAGTGTACAAGGTAGCGGGGGGACGACATTCTACGAGCAGTACTTC. The whole variable domain, filled in from reference TRBV30 and TRBJ2-7, reads SQTIHQWPATLVQPVGSPLSLECTVEGTSNPNLYWYRQAAGRGLQLLFYSVGIGQISSEVPQNLSASRPQDRQFILSSKKLLLSDSGFYLCAWSVQGSGGTTFYEQYFGPGTRLTVT.

V gene TRBV5-6 combines with J gene TRBJ2-2, with TRBD2 as a possible D gene (5 bases). V was clipped by 0 bases and J by 9 bases, with 6 bases between them. The CDR3 runs 12 residues. Germline assignment: CDR1 SGHDT and CDR2 YYEEEE. The CDR3, as DNA: TGTGCCAGCAGCTTGGGAGGGAGGGAGCTGTTTTTT. It specifies CASSLGGRELFF.

The gene calls are TRBV2 and TRBJ1-6; a weak D match, TRBD1 (6 bases). CDR1 is SNHLY, CDR2 FYNNEI, per germline. Between the trimmed V and J ends, which lost 9 bases and 7 bases, there was a span of 13 bases. The CDR3 is 13 amino acids. Written as DNA, the CDR3 is TGTGCCAGAAAAGTGGGGGCAAATTCACCCCTCCACTTT. The encoded protein is CARKVGANSPLHF.

The V and J genes are TRBV11-2 and TRBJ2-7; D not resolved. The CDR3 has 13 amino acids. The V gene lost 3 bases and the J gene lost 4 bases, with 10 bases spanning the gap. The germline V gene encodes CDR1 SGHAT and CDR2 FQNNGV. CDR3 residues: CASSLGRMYEQYF. CDR3 in DNA: TGTGCCAGCAGCTTGGGCAGGATGTACGAGCAGTACTTC.

The chain recombines TRBV27 with TRBJ2-2; D is perhaps TRBD2 (5 bases). V shed 6 bases and J shed 2 bases, with 7 bases lying between them. The CDR3 is made up of 13 amino acids. Germline CDR1 MNHEY, CDR2 SMNVEV (reference sequence). CDR3 sequence: CASSRTNTGELFF. CDR3 DNA sequence: TGTGCCAGCAGCCGGACTAACACCGGGGAGCTGTTTTTT.

The J gene is TRBJ2-2, the V gene TRBV5-6; tentatively, D is TRBD2 (5 bases). V was cut by 0 bases and J by 7 bases, with 16 bases left in between. The CDR3 has 16 amino acids. Germline lookup yields CDR1 SGHDT and CDR2 YYEEEE. The CDR3 sequence: CASSLDYGRGSGELFF. The CDR3 coding sequence is TGTGCCAGCAGCTTGGATTATGGGCGAGGGAGCGGGGAGCTGTTTTTT.

To note about this clone: This sample includes further DNA sequences coding for the same CDR3. The chain uses TRBV6-2 or TRBV6-3 and TRBJ1-4; unclear D gene. The germline CDR1 and CDR2 sequences are MNHEY and SVGEGT. CDR3 length equals 13 residues. Trimming shortened V by 6 bases and J by 10 bases, and 15 bases separated the two germline ends. CDR3 nucleotide sequence: TGTGCCAGCAGCTTCGCCCTATCGGGAAAACTGTTTTTT. Its translation is CASSFALSGKLFF.